The 29 T cell receptor beta chains given below trace back to one sample, sequenced in a study of T-cell memory formation after mild COVID-19. TCRdb reprocessed the 5' RACE reads with MiXCR, giving one entry per CDR3 protein. The top ten hold roughly 55% of the sample, which has about 12,000 distinct CDR3 sequences, 14% seen once. The sequenced sample consisted of PBMCs or a T cell subset sorted from them (not recorded which). Source of these receptors: a man aged 18 to 30 who had mild COVID-19 (a few samples of this study predate the infection). Cell type and time point are not known.

CDR3 region: CASSPPGRVHEQYF. The CDR3 bases are TGCGCCAGCAGTCCACCGGGCCGCGTCCACGAGCAGTACTTC. The chain uses TRBV4-3 and TRBJ2-7; D call uncertain. Trimming pared 6 bases from V and 5 bases from J, leaving 17 bases between. Looked up from germline, CDR1 is LGHNA and CDR2 is YSLEER. The CDR3 length is 14 residues.

This clonotype was recorded many times. The rearrangement joins TRBV27 to TRBJ1-5; maybe TRBD1 (6 bases). The V end was cut by 3 bases, the J end by 6 bases, with 12 bases between. The length of the CDR3 is 14 residues. Germline V gene sequence: CDR1 MNHEY, CDR2 SMNVEV (reference sequence). The DNA for the CDR3 is TGTGCCAGCAGTTTTAGAAGGGGGGTTCAGCCCCAGCATTTT. It specifies CASSFRRGVQPQHF.

There are many counts of this clonotype. The chain recombines TRBV12-3 or TRBV12-4 with TRBJ2-1; no reliable D call. The CDR3 covers 11 residues. The V gene lost 2 bases and the J gene lost 9 bases, with 5 bases spanning the gap. The CDR3 reads CASSLRGEQFF. CDR3 sequence (DNA): TGTGCCAGCAGTTTAAGAGGTGAGCAGTTCTTC.

Ten or more counts support this clonotype. The chain uses TRBV7-6 and TRBJ2-3; D might be TRBD2 (5 bases). CDR1 is SGHVS and CDR2 is FNYEAQ in the germline V gene. Between the trimmed V and J ends, which lost 5 bases and 4 bases, there was a span of 13 bases. The CDR3 loop spans 14 amino acids. CDR3: CASSLRTGADTQYF. The DNA of the CDR3 is TGTGCCAGCAGCCTCAGGACTGGGGCAGATACGCAGTATTTT.

The chain has TRBV6-1 and TRBJ2-2; maybe TRBD1 (7 bases). The length of the CDR3 is 15 residues. Germline-derived CDR1 and CDR2 are MNHNS and SASEGT. The V end was cut by 10 bases, the J end by 8 bases, with 23 bases between. The CDR3 sequence: CATTSWTGYSGELFF. The CDR3 nucleotides read TGTGCCACCACTAGCTGGACAGGTTATTCTGGGGAGCTGTTTTTT.

CDR3 region: CASSFSGGGGNEQFF. Written as DNA, the CDR3 is TGTGCCAGCAGCTTCTCGGGCGGGGGAGGCAATGAGCAGTTCTTC. J is TRBJ2-1 and V is TRBV9; 7 bases agree with TRBD2. The V gene end was trimmed by 4 bases and the J gene end by 6 bases; junction bases not matched to a gene: 10. Germline V gene data show CDR1 as SGDLS and CDR2 as YYNGEE. The CDR3 length is 15 residues.

The table lists this clonotype with many counts. The chain couples TRBV15 to TRBJ2-7; D is unresolved. CDR1 and CDR2 (germline): LNHNV, YYDKDF (reference sequence). Between the trimmed V and J ends, which lost 5 bases and 1 base, there was a span of 9 bases. This CDR3 comprises 13 residues. CDR3 residues: CATSSRLSYEQYF. CDR3 nucleotides: TGTGCCACCAGCTCTCGGTTATCCTACGAGCAGTACTTC.

Only a few counts were recorded for this clonotype. The chain carries TRBV9 and TRBJ2-2, with 11 bases that match TRBD1. CDR1 and CDR2 (germline): SGDLS, YYNGEE. V lost 4 bases to trimming and J lost 6 bases; unmatched junction nucleotides: 8. The CDR3 extends over 16 amino acids. The CDR3 region has the DNA TGTGCCAGCAGCCTCCGGGACAGGGGGTTTTCCGGGGAGCTGTTTTTT. This gives the protein CASSLRDRGFSGELFF.

This clonotype was seen repeatedly, ten times or more. The rearrangement uses TRBV11-2 and TRBJ2-5, with 10 bases aligning to TRBD2. The trim removed 1 base at V and 7 bases at J, leaving 12 bases unmatched. This CDR3 spans 17 amino acids. CDR1 and CDR2 from the germline V gene are SGHAT and FQNNGV. The CDR3 is CASSLGPGSGRKGTQYF. The CDR3 region has the DNA TGTGCCAGCAGCTTAGGCCCTGGTAGCGGGAGGAAAGGGACCCAGTACTTC.

The chain is built from TRBV5-5 and TRBJ2-1, with 9 bases fitting TRBD2. V dropped 1 base and J dropped 0; count of bases not matched to a gene: 11. This CDR3 is built from 19 residues. Germline V CDR1 and CDR2: SGHKS, YYEKEE (reference sequence). The CDR3 sequence is CASSLWGVSGSTSYNEQFF. The CDR3 DNA is TGTGCCAGCAGCTTGTGGGGGGTTAGCGGGAGTACCTCCTACAATGAGCAGTTCTTC. The full variable domain, rest sourced from reference TRBV5-5 and TRBJ2-1, is DAGVTQSPTHLIKTRGQQVTLRCSPISGHKSVSWYQQVLGQGPQFIFQYYEKEERGRGNFPDRFSARQFPNYSSELNVNALLLGDSALYLCASSLWGVSGSTSYNEQFFGPGTRLTVL.

This clonotype was seen many times. The CDR3 region has the DNA TGCAGCGTTGGGACAGGTAATCAGCCCCAGCATTTT. This sequence encodes CSVGTGNQPQHF. The chain joins TRBV29-1 to TRBJ1-5; 7 bases align to TRBD1. There are 12 residues in the CDR3. Germline loops: CDR1 SQVTM, CDR2 ANQGSEA. J lost 4 bases, V lost 4 bases, and 1 base had no gene match.

This clonotype has more than one count but fewer than ten. In nucleotides, the CDR3 is TGCGCCAGCAGCTTGCGCGGTGAGAGAAATGAAAAACTGTTTTTT. It codes for CASSLRGERNEKLFF. This rearrangement joins TRBV5-1 to TRBJ1-4; D is uncertain. This CDR3 is 15 amino acids long. Germline CDR1 SGHRS, CDR2 YFSETQ. V was shortened by 1 base and J by 5 bases, with 12 bases between the two germline ends.

The rearrangement links TRBV6-1 to TRBJ2-7; no clear D gene. CDR3 length equals 15 residues. CDR1 and CDR2 from the germline V gene are MNHNS and SASEGT. Trimming stripped 3 bases from V and 4 bases from J, with 16 bases between. Written as DNA, the CDR3 is TGTGCCAGCAGTGACCAGCCACAGCGCGCGTACGAGCAGTACTTC. Translated: CASSDQPQRAYEQYF.

This chain joins TRBV4-2 and TRBJ2-3, with a possible D match to TRBD1 (8 bases). Germline V gene lookup returns CDR1 LGHNA and CDR2 YNFKEQ. Trimming cost V 1 base and J 5 bases, with 16 bases left between them. CDR3 length equals 16 residues. The CDR3 protein is CASSQGAQGGEDTQYF. In DNA form, the CDR3 reads TGTGCCAGCAGCCAAGGGGCACAGGGGGGGGAAGATACGCAGTATTTT.

This clonotype was recorded many times. V is TRBV5-6 and J is TRBJ1-3; D is unresolved. V lost 2 bases to trimming and J lost 0 bases, with 9 bases between them. CDR1 and CDR2 from the germline V gene are SGHDT and YYEEEE. CDR3 length equals 15 residues. The CDR3 coding sequence is TGTGCCAGCAGCTTCGCTACCAACTCTGGAAACACCATATATTTT. Residues: CASSFATNSGNTIYF.

In its sample, this clonotype was seen many times. The chain carries TRBV18 and TRBJ1-5; unclear D gene. The V gene's germline CDR1 is KGHSH and CDR2 LQKENI. The V gene lost 3 bases and the J gene lost 4 bases, with 7 bases spanning the gap. The CDR3 runs to 13 residues. CDR3 amino acids: CASSPGGNQPQHF. CDR3 coding DNA: TGTGCCAGCTCACCGGGCGGAAATCAGCCCCAGCATTTT.

This clonotype showed up many times. The rearrangement joins TRBV7-9 to TRBJ2-7, with TRBD1 identical over 12 bases. CDR1 is SEHNR, CDR2 FQNEAQ, per germline (reference sequence). The CDR3 totals 17 residues. With 3 bases clipped from V and 2 bases from J, the junction kept 8 bases outside the gene matches. CDR3 nucleotide sequence: TGTGCCAGCAGCTTTCCGGGACAGGGGGCCCTAACCTACGAGCAGTACGTC. Its translation: CASSFPGQGALTYEQYV.

This clonotype was observed many times. J is TRBJ2-7 and V is TRBV2; D is ambiguous. V lost 3 bases, J lost 1 base, and 10 bases lay in between. CDR1 is SNHLY, CDR2 FYNNEI, per germline. There are 14 residues in the CDR3. For the CDR3, the DNA is TGTGCCAGCAGTGAGGCTCCGGTTTCCTACGAGCAGTACGTC. Translation gives CASSEAPVSYEQYV.

In this sample, this clonotype turned up many times. This chain connects TRBV7-9 to TRBJ2-5; 7 bases are a match to TRBD1. V lost 5 bases and J lost 2; bases outside the gene matches: 8. The CDR3 totals 15 residues. Germline CDR1 SEHNR, CDR2 FQNEAQ (reference sequence). CDR3 residues: CASSHGPGQQETQYF. CDR3 nucleotide sequence: TGTGCCAGCAGCCACGGGCCGGGACAGCAAGAGACCCAGTACTTC.

V is TRBV7-2 and J is TRBJ1-3; 9 bases line up with TRBD1. The CDR3 is made up of 15 amino acids. Germline trimming cut 7 bases from V and 4 bases from J; bases unmatched to any gene: 8. Germline-derived CDR1 and CDR2 are SGHTA and FQGNSA. The CDR3 protein is CASTLGTGRGNTIYF. The CDR3 DNA reads as TGTGCCAGCACTCTCGGGACAGGGAGAGGAAACACCATATATTTT.

This clonotype was observed many times. The genes are TRBV5-4 and TRBJ1-1; D may be TRBD1 (6 bases). V shed 4 bases and J shed 3 bases, with 16 bases lying between them. The CDR3 spans 15 residues. Germline values: CDR1 SGHNT, CDR2 YYREEE (reference sequence). CDR3 residues: CASSPPRGADTEAFF. CDR3 sequence (DNA): TGTGCCAGCAGCCCACCGAGGGGGGCGGACACTGAAGCTTTCTTT.

This clonotype was picked up many times. The V and J genes are TRBV5-1 and TRBJ2-7; 7 nucleotides line up with TRBD1. J gave up 2 bases and V 2 bases, and 4 bases lay outside the gene matches. The length of the CDR3 is 14 residues. Germline V CDR1 and CDR2: SGHRS, YFSETQ. The CDR3 sequence: CASSLQGGPYEQYV. The CDR3 DNA sequence: TGCGCCAGCAGCTTACAAGGGGGCCCCTACGAGCAGTACGTC.

A word on this clonotype: This may come from a read error, since a much larger clone is one base off. This rearrangement joins TRBV4-2 to TRBJ1-6, with no clear D. The CDR3 spans 14 residues. The germline gives CDR1 LGHNA, CDR2 YNFKEQ. CDR3 nucleotide sequence: TGTGCCAGCAGCCAAGATATCGACGGTTCACCCCGCCACTTT. This sequence encodes CASSQDIDGSPRHF.

The CDR3 nucleotides are TGTGCCAGCAGCCCCTACAGGGGGCGCCGGGACGAGCAGTACGTC. Protein sequence: CASSPYRGRRDEQYV. V usage is TRBV28 and J usage is TRBJ2-7, with 9 bases matching TRBD1. The CDR3 is made up of 15 amino acids. V shed 6 bases, J shed 5 bases, and the junction held 11 bases outside the gene matches. Germline V gene lookup returns CDR1 MDHEN and CDR2 SYDVKM.

This clonotype was seen repeatedly, ten times or more. The chain employs TRBV7-8 and TRBJ2-1; D not certain. The V gene lost 1 base and the J gene lost 12 bases, with 10 bases spanning the gap. The CDR3 runs to 12 residues. CDR1 and CDR2 (germline): SGHVS, FQNEAQ. DNA for the CDR3: TGTGCCAGCAGCTTAGGTGGCGTGGGGCAGTTCTTC. Protein product: CASSLGGVGQFF. Based on the CDR3 plus reference TRBV7-8 and TRBJ2-1, the full variable domain is GAGVSQSPRYKVAKRGQDVALRCDPISGHVSLFWYQQALGQGPEFLTYFQNEAQLDKSGLPSDRFFAERPEGSVSTLKIQRTQQEDSAVYLCASSLGGVGQFFGPGTRLTVL.

This clonotype was found many times. The rearrangement joins TRBV12-3 or TRBV12-4 to TRBJ2-3; D tentatively reads TRBD1 or TRBD2 (5 bases each). This CDR3 is 14 amino acids long. V lost 5 bases, J lost 8 bases, and 17 bases lay in between. CDR3 DNA sequence: TGTGCCAGCAGTCCCGGGACCCTGTTCGGTACGCAGTATTTT. Translation gives CASSPGTLFGTQYF.

This clonotype was found many times. The chain carries TRBV12-3 or TRBV12-4 and TRBJ2-4; 9 positions agree with TRBD1. The CDR3 runs to 18 residues. V was pared by 6 bases and J by 0 bases, with 12 bases of the junction left unmatched. The CDR3 DNA reads as TGTGCCAGCAGCACCGGGACAGGGAGAAGGTTAGCCAAAAACATTCAGTACTTC. Encoded protein: CASSTGTGRRLAKNIQYF.

The table lists this clonotype with many counts. The chain employs TRBV4-3 and TRBJ2-5, with D possibly TRBD1 on 6 matching bases. Trimming took 2 bases from V and 2 from J, leaving 15 bases between them. Per germline, CDR1 LGHNA and CDR2 YSLEER. This CDR3 has 16 amino acids. CDR3 in amino acids: CASSQSATGTQETQYF. As DNA, the CDR3 is TGCGCCAGCAGCCAATCAGCTACAGGGACACAAGAGACCCAGTACTTC.

This CDR3 is CASSPQGGTEAFF. The CDR3 bases are TGTGCCAGCAGCCCGCAGGGGGGCACTGAAGCTTTCTTT. This rearrangement joins TRBV3-1 to TRBJ1-1, with TRBD1 identical over 7 bases. This CDR3 has 13 residues. J lost 4 bases, V lost 4 bases, and 3 bases had no gene match. Germline V lookup: CDR1 LGHDT, CDR2 YNNKEL (reference sequence).